This TCR beta chain was profiled in a study of blood T cell repertoires in COVID-19. The wider study: Acute and convalescent COVID-19 specimens originated in the United States, Italy and Spain.

CDR1 and CDR2 from the germline V gene are KGHSH and LQKENI. Trimming stripped 4 bases from V and 5 bases from J, with 20 bases between. The CDR3 loop spans 16 amino acids. Study processing details: The authors estimated nucleated cell counts from reference gene primer amplification. Profiling relied on immunoSEQ multiplex PCR, and the TCRdb table lists in-frame clones only, not all of them. The V and J calls and the clone size are those of that table, but D and trimming were determined from the DNA. The sample has roughly 140,000 clones, 70% to 90% seen once. The clonotype originates from a human donor in a cohort sampled during active COVID-19. The chain couples TRBV18 to TRBJ2-5; a weak D match, TRBD2 (5 bases). The sequenced sample consisted of peripheral blood. The CDR3 protein is CASSQVSYRGEETQYF. The CDR3, as DNA: TGTGCCAGCTCACAAGTATCGTATCGGGGAGAGGAGACCCAGTACTTC.